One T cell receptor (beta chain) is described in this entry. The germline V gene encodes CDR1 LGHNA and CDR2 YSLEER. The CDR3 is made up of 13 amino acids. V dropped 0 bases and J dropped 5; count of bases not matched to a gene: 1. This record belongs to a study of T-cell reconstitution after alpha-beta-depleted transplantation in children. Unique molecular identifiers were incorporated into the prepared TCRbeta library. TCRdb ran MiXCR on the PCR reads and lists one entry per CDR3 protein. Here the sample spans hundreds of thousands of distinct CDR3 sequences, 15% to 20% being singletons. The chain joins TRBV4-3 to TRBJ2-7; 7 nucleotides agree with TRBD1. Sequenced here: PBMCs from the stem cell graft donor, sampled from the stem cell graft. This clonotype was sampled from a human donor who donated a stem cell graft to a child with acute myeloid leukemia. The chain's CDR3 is CASSQDQGDEQYF. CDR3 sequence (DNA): TGCGCCAGCAGCCAAGACCAGGGGGACGAGCAGTACTTC.